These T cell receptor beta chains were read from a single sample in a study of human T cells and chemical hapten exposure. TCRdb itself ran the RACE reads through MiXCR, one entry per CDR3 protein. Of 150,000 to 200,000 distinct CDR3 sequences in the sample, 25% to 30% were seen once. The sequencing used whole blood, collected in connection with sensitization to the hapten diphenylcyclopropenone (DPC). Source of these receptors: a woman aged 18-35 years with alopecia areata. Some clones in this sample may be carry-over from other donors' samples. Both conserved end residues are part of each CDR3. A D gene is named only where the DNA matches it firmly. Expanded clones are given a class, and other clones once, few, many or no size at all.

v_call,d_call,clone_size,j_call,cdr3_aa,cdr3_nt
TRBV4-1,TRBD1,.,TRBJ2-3,CASSQAQGASTDTQYF,TGCGCCAGCAGCCAAGCACAGGGGGCCAGCACAGATACGCAGTATTTT
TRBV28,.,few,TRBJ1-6,CASREDSSYNSPLHF,TGTGCCAGCAGAGAGGATAGCTCCTATAATTCACCCCTCCACTTT
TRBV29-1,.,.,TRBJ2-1,CSVEVGSNEQFF,TGCAGCGTTGAGGTCGGGAGCAATGAGCAGTTCTTC
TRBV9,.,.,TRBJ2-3,CASSVGTAPFTDTQYF,TGTGCCAGCAGCGTAGGGACAGCACCTTTCACAGATACGCAGTATTTT
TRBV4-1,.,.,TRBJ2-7,CASSQAGESTYEQYF,TGCGCCAGCAGCCAAGCGGGAGAGAGTACCTACGAGCAGTACTTC
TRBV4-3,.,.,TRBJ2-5,CASSQDRGGGETQYF,TGCGCCAGCAGCCAAGACAGGGGAGGTGGGGAGACCCAGTACTTC
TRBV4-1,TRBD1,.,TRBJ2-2,CASSQAGGLSGGNTGELFF,TGCGCCAGCAGCCAAGCAGGGGGCTTAAGCGGTGGGAACACCGGGGAGCTGTTTTTT
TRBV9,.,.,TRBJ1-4,CASSARGGAGEKLFF,TGTGCCAGCAGCGCCAGAGGGGGGGCTGGGGAAAAACTGTTTTTT
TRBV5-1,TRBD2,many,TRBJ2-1,CASSPGLAGVNEQFF,TGCGCCAGCAGCCCGGGACTAGCGGGAGTGAATGAGCAGTTCTTC
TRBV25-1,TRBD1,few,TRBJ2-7,CASSPRRQGPYEQYF,TGTGCCAGCAGTCCGCGGAGACAGGGGCCCTACGAGCAGTACTTC
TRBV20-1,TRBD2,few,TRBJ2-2,CSASPAGITGELFF,TGCAGTGCCTCCCCAGCGGGGATCACCGGGGAGCTGTTTTTT
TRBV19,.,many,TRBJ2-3,CASRTGSTDTQYF,TGTGCCAGTAGAACGGGCAGCACAGATACGCAGTATTTT
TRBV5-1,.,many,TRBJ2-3,CASSLQGSTDTQYF,TGCGCCAGCAGCTTACAGGGTAGCACAGATACGCAGTATTTT